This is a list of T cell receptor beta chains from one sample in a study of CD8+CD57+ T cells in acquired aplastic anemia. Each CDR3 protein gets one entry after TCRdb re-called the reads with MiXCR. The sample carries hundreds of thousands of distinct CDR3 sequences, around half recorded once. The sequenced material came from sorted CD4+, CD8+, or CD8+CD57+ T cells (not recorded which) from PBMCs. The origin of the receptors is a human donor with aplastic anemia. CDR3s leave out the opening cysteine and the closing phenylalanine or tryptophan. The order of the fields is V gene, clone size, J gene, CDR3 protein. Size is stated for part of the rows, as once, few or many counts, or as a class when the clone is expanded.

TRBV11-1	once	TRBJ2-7	ASSIALAWEQY
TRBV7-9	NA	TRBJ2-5	ASSTSGIQETQY
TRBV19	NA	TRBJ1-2	ASSIHYGYT
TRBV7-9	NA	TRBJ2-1	ASSLPGLAGVMSYNEQF
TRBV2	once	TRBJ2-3	ASAPNGDTQY
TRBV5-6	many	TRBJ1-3	ASSFAPSDVGNTIY
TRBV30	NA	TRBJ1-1	AWSVGGHTEAF
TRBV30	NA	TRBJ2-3	AWSATERGTDTQY
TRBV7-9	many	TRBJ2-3	ASSLGLAGRTDTQY
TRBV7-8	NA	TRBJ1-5	ASSLGGLLNNQPQH
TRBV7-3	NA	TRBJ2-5	ASSSLLPAAQETQY
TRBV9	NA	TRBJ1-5	ASSVGGQGDQPQH
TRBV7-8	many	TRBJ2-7	ASSLEASGFSEPYEQY
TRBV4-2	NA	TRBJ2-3	ASSQDLGGWFSTDTQY
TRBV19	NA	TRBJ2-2	ASRGLFTGELF
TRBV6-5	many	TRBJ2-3	ASSYRAGTGSDTQY
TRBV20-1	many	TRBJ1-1	SAREQGGTEAF
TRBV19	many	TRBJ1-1	ASSISQGPGTEAF
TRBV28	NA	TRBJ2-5	ASMQGTSGVVHQETQY
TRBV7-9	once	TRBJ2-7	ASSTRDRSYEQY
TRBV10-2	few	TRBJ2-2	ASSATGDTGELF
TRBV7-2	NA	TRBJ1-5	ASSLAGRTDQPQH
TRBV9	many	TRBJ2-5	ASSNGTNNQETQY
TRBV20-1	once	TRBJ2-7	SAPELAGGDIYEQY
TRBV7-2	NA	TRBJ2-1	ASSLAPPGLAGRNEQF
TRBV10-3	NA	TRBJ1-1	AISDRRTGAF
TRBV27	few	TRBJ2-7	ASSLYGLAGSYEQY
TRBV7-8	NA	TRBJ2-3	ASSLGAGGPPGTDTQY
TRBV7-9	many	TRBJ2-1	ASSLGSDEQF
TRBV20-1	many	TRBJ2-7	SVKGTSNDWRTSYEQY
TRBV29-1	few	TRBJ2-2	SVKPGQNTGELF
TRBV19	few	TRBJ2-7	ASSLGTYEQY
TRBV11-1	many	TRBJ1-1	ASSNEVVAF
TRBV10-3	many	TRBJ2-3	AISEERGSTDTQY
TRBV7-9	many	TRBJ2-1	ASSLGDSKGEQF